This TCR beta chain was retrieved from a study of T cells after posttransplantation cyclophosphamide. Study conclusions and caveats: Tissue-infiltrating T cells from skin or gut overlapped little with blood T cells. Donor-recipient repertoire similarity was low at 1-2 months, rising over year one. After PTCy, TRB diversity resembled that of CNI/methotrexate controls.

Methotrexate plus calcineurin inhibitor accompanied controls' myeloablative marrow transplants; sampling was 1 year later. Concerning this clone: No antigen is known for it.

Repertoires were generated with immunoSEQ multiplex PCR, while TCRdb's copy carries only in-frame clones and drops some. The sample lists about 21,000 clones, about 86% occurring once. The CDR3 has 15 residues. Germline V gene data show CDR1 as SGHRS and CDR2 as YFSETQ. J gave up 6 bases and V 0 bases, and 6 bases lay outside the gene matches. The material sequenced was PBMCs, taken 362 days after allogeneic stem cell transplant with calcineurin inhibitor and methotrexate. The V gene is TRBV5-1, the J gene TRBJ1-1, with TRBD1 matching 9 bases. The sequence was collected from a female patient in her 30s who received an allogeneic stem cell transplant from an unrelated donor, was CMV-positive, and had acute and chronic GVHD. Some T cells may arise from the graft donor. The CDR3 region has the DNA TGCGCCAGCAGCTTGGGGGACAGGGCCTCCCCTGAAGCTTTCTTT. Its translation: CASSLGDRASPEAFF.